The 9 T cell receptor beta chains below all came from one sample that was sequenced in a study of blood T cell repertoires in COVID-19. Sequenced by immunoSEQ multiplex PCR; TCRdb stores in-frame clones only, minus some. The table lists roughly 150,000 clones, about four fifths of them singletons, with roughly 19% in the top ten. The sample taken for sequencing was peripheral blood. Receptor source: a woman between 70 and 85 years old who had recovered from COVID-19.

The J gene is TRBJ1-6, the V gene TRBV25-1; possible D gene TRBD1, 6 bases. Germline loops: CDR1 MGHDK, CDR2 SYGVNS. CDR3 length: 15 residues. V was cut by 0 bases and J by 6 bases, with 9 bases left in between. The CDR3 DNA is TGTGCCAGCAGTGAATATCGGGGGGCTAATTCACCCCTCCACTTT. It translates to CASSEYRGANSPLHF.

The V and J genes are TRBV7-9 and TRBJ1-2, with D possibly being TRBD1 (6 bases). Trimming removed 2 bases at V and 10 bases at J, with 17 bases between. From germline, CDR1 is SEHNR and CDR2 FQNEAQ (reference sequence). This CDR3 has 14 residues. The CDR3 region is CASSLLRAGQNYTF. CDR3 bases: TGTGCCAGCAGCTTATTGAGGGCCGGACAGAACTACACCTTC.

The gene calls are TRBV11-1 and TRBJ1-1, with a possible D match to TRBD1 (6 bases). CDR3 length equals 16 residues. Germline V lookup: CDR1 SGHAT, CDR2 FQDESV (reference sequence). Trimming cost V 6 bases and J 0 bases, with 17 bases left between them. The CDR3 nucleotides read TGTGCCAGCAGGCAGGAGCAGGGGATCCTGAACACTGAAGCTTTCTTT. This gives the protein CASRQEQGILNTEAFF.

This chain uses TRBV13 with TRBJ2-1, with 8 nucleotides matching TRBD1. Trimming cost V 5 bases and J 6 bases; bases outside gene matches: 9. Germline CDR1 and CDR2: PRHDT and FYEKMQ (reference sequence). The CDR3 has 15 amino acids. The CDR3 protein is CASSRYDRGGNEQFF. The CDR3 DNA reads TGTGCCAGCAGCCGCTACGACAGGGGTGGCAATGAGCAGTTCTTC.

The V and J genes are TRBV3-1 (or the pseudogene TRBV3-2) and TRBJ2-5; D ambiguous. CDR3 length equals 14 residues. Between the trimmed V and J ends, which lost 1 base and 1 base, there was a span of 7 bases. CDR1 is LGHDT and CDR2 is YNNKEL in the germline V gene (reference sequence). CDR3: CASSQAEPQETQYF. The CDR3 DNA sequence: TGTGCCAGCAGCCAAGCGGAGCCCCAAGAGACCCAGTACTTC.

The V gene is TRBV28, the J gene TRBJ2-7, with TRBD1 matching over 7 bases. Germline CDR1 MDHEN, CDR2 SYDVKM. The CDR3 is 15 residues long. V dropped 2 bases and J dropped 2; count of bases not matched to a gene: 6. The CDR3 DNA sequence: TGTGCCAGCAGTTTACTGCGGCAGGGGGCCTACGAGCAGTACTTC. Its translation is CASSLLRQGAYEQYF.

V is TRBV28 and J is TRBJ1-2; D is possibly TRBD1 (6 bases). CDR3 length equals 14 residues. The V gene's germline CDR1 is MDHEN and CDR2 SYDVKM. Trimming shortened V by 8 bases and J by 0 bases, and 13 bases separated the two germline ends. CDR3 DNA: TGTGCCAGCCACATAGAGGGGGCTAACTATGGCTACACCTTC. Translated, it gives CASHIEGANYGYTF.

V and J are TRBV3-1 (or the pseudogene TRBV3-2) and TRBJ2-5; D is possibly TRBD2 (7 bases). CDR3 length equals 16 residues. Trimming left V 4 bases short and J 5 bases short, with 20 bases between. Per germline, CDR1 LGHDT and CDR2 YNNKEL (reference sequence). CDR3 in amino acids: CASSLALAGAWETQYF. For the CDR3, the DNA is TGTGCCAGCAGCCTGGCCCTCGCGGGGGCCTGGGAGACCCAGTACTTC.

The V and J genes are TRBV5-1 and TRBJ2-7, with TRBD2 identical over 8 bases. CDR1 is SGHRS and CDR2 is YFSETQ in the germline V gene. Trimming cost V 4 bases and J 3 bases; bases outside gene matches: 15. CDR3 size: 17 residues. Written as DNA, the CDR3 is TGCGCCAGCAGCCCCGGGGGGGGGTTAGCGGCGGGCTACGAGCAGTACTTC. Translating gives CASSPGGGLAAGYEQYF.